Reported below is one T cell receptor (beta chain). Its antigen is currently unknown. The data belong to a study of T-cell memory formation after mild COVID-19. Study-level results: Chiefly within CM and EM were the contracting CD4+ clones; CD8+ ones were within EMRA. Memory from before infection featured some responding clones, which suggests cross-reactive memory joined. Clones contracting day 15 to 85 were balanced CD4/CD8; later expanders leaned CD4+.

TCRdb processed the 5' RACE reads anew with MiXCR; each CDR3 protein has one entry. The data contain roughly 450,000 distinct CDR3 sequences, roughly 20% of them singletons. Sequencing input: PBMCs or a T cell subset sorted from them (not recorded which). The sequence was collected from an adult woman who had mild COVID-19 (a few samples of this study predate the infection). Cell type and time point are not known.

The CDR3 coding sequence is TGTGCCAGTAGTAAGGGAACTGGCTACGAGCAGTACTTC. Translation: CASSKGTGYEQYF. This chain joins TRBV19 and TRBJ2-7; the D is unclear. The CDR3 runs 13 residues. The V gene's germline CDR1 is LNHDA and CDR2 SQIVND (reference sequence). The ends were cut back, 4 bases at V and 3 bases at J, with 10 bases in the middle.